Here is one T cell receptor beta chain with its context. These data belong to a study of blood T cell repertoires in COVID-19. This CDR3 spans 14 amino acids. CDR1 is LNHDA and CDR2 is SQIVND in the germline V gene (reference sequence). The V end lost 5 bases, the J end lost 2 bases, and 12 bases lay between the germline ends. Donors in Cohort 3 counted as recovered after two negative PCRs, clearance, or symptom resolution. This table comes from immunoSEQ multiplex PCR, and its TCRdb copy is limited to in-frame clones, with some not included. The top ten hold roughly 1% of the sample, which has 300,000 to 400,000 clones, approximately 92% seen once.

The source is a man between 18 and 29 years old who had recovered from COVID-19. Sequenced sample: PBMCs or T cells enriched from blood (not recorded which). The rearrangement links TRBV19 to TRBJ1-1; possibly TRBD1 for D (6 bases). In DNA form, the CDR3 reads TGTGCCAGTAGTCCCCGGGGGGGCAACACTGAAGCTTTCTTT. Its translation: CASSPRGGNTEAFF.